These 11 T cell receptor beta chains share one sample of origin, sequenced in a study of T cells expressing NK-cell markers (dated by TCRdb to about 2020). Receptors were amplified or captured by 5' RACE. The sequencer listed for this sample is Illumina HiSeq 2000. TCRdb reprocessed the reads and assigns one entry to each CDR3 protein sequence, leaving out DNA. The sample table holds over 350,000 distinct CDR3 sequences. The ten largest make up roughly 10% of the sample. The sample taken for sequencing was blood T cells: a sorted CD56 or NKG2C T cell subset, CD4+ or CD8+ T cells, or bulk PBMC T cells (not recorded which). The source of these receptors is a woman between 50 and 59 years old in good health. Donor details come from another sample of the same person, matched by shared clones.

The CDR3 loop reads CASSFPEPNQPQHF. This rearrangement joins TRBV5-1 to TRBJ1-5. CDR3 size: 14 residues. Germline lookup yields CDR1 SGHRS and CDR2 YFSETQ.

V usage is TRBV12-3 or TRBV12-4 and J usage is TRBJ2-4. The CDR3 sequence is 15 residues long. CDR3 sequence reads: CASSLFPIAKNIQYF.

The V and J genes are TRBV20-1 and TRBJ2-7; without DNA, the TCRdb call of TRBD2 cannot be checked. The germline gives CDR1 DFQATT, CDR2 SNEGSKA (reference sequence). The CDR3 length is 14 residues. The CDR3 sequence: CSGQAGGTNYEQYF.

The CDR3 loop is CSVASASASNEKLFF. The V and J genes are TRBV29-1 and TRBJ1-4. This CDR3 has 15 residues. Germline-derived CDR1 and CDR2 are SQVTM and ANQGSEA. The full variable domain, its missing parts supplied by reference TRBV29-1 and TRBJ1-4, is SAVISQKPSRDICQRGTSLTIQCQVDSQVTMMFWYRQQPGQSLTLIATANQGSEATYESGFVIDKFPISRPNLTFSTLTVSNMSPEDSSIYLCSVASASASNEKLFFGSGTQLSVL.

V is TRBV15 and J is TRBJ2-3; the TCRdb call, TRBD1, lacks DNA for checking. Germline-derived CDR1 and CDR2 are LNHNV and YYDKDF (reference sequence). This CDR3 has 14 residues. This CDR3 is CATSRGAGPDTQYF.

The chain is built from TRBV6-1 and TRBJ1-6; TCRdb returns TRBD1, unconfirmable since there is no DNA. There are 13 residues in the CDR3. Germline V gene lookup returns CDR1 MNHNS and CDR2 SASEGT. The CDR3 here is CASSDEGHSPLHF.

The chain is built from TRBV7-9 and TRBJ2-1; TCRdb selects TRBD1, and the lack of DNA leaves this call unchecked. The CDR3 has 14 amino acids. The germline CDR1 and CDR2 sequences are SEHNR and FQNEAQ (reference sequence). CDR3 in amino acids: CASSFGAGVGEQFF. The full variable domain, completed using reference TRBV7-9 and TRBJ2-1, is DTGVSQNPRHKITKRGQNVTFRCDPISEHNRLYWYRQTLGQGPEFLTYFQNEAQLEKSRLLSDRFSAERPKGSFSTLEIQRTEQGDSAMYLCASSFGAGVGEQFFGPGTRLTVL.

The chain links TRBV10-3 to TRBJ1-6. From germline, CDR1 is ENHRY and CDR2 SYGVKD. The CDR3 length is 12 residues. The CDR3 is CAISQDNSPLHF.

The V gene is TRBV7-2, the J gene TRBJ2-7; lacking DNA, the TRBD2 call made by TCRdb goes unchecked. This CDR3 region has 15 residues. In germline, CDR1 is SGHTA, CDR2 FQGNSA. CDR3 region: CASSALAGDFYEQYF.

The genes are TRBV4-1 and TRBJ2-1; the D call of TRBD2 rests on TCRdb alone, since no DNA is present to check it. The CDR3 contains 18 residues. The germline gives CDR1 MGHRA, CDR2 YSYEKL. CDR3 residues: CASSHLGGETSGTGEQFF.

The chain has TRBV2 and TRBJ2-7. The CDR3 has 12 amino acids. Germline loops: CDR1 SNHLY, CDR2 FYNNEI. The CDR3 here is CASSLQTYEQYF. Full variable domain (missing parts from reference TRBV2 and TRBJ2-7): EPEVTQTPSHQVTQMGQEVILRCVPISNHLYFYWYRQILGQKVEFLVSFYNNEISEKSEIFDDQFSVERPDGSNFTLKIRSTKLEDSAMYFCASSLQTYEQYFGPGTRLTVT.